This T cell receptor beta chain is drawn from a study of blood T cell repertoires in COVID-19. The V end lost 3 bases, the J end lost 6 bases, and 19 bases lay between the germline ends. This CDR3 is built from 16 residues. Germline-derived CDR1 and CDR2 are SGHRS and YFSETQ. Sequenced by immunoSEQ multiplex PCR; TCRdb stores in-frame clones only, minus some. The sample gives 200,000 to 250,000 clones, 83% of which show up once; 7.4% is in the top ten. Sequencing input: peripheral blood. The rearrangement joins TRBV5-1 to TRBJ2-1, with D possibly being TRBD2 (6 bases). This receptor was taken from a woman aged 45-60 years with acute or convalescent COVID-19. The CDR3 nucleotides read TGCGCCAGCAGCTCCCCTGGAGGGTTAGGCACCAATGAGCAGTTCTTC. Translated, it gives CASSSPGGLGTNEQFF.